This paragraph reports one T cell receptor (beta chain). The antigen is undetermined. Investigators reverse transcribed all isolated RNA, so they sequenced expressed TCRB transcripts. Naive, central memory and regulatory T cell samples came to a mean of approximately 3.6 million reads. The table came from immunoSEQ multiplex PCR; TCRdb's copy has only in-frame clones and leaves some out. Of some 350,000 clones in the sample, approximately 13% were seen once. Every donor had blood drawn once into heparin, 100 to 150 mL on average. The data originate from a study of beta chain features in type 1 diabetes. Germline V gives CDR1 MDHEN, CDR2 SYDVKM. The ends were cut back, 8 bases at V and 3 bases at J, with 10 bases in the middle. This CDR3 is 12 amino acids long. Overall study findings and caveats: More deletions and fewer insertions at VDJ junctions were found in patients with type 1 diabetes. Moderate yet significant TCRB CDR3 shortening was seen in Type 1 diabetes patients in all four CD4+ subsets.

The chain has TRBV28 and TRBJ1-2; D is uncertain. The receptor's source is a woman aged 18-29 years with type 1 diabetes. What was sequenced was naive CD4+ T cells from blood. CDR3 in amino acids: CASANPYYGYTF. The CDR3 DNA reads TGTGCCAGCGCGAACCCCTACTATGGCTACACCTTC.